These T cell receptor beta chains were read from a single sample in a study of beta chain features in type 1 diabetes. The assay was immunoSEQ multiplex PCR, and TCRdb's table has in-frame clones only and misses some. The data show about 190,000 clones, with approximately 8.1% seen just once and approximately 0.93% held by the top ten. Sequenced sample: central memory CD4+ T cells from blood. All receptors come from a woman in her forties with type 1 diabetes. Each CDR3 is given without its conserved first and last residue. Fields, in order: V gene, CDR3 protein.

v_gene: TRBV27; CDR3aa: ASSIGTGGYSPLH
v_gene: TRBV19; CDR3aa: ASSSQTGGNSPLH
v_gene: TRBV4-3; CDR3aa: ASSHGAGVDTGELF
v_gene: TRBV30; CDR3aa: AWSVKGAGNEKLF
v_gene: TRBV2; CDR3aa: ASSPGLQETQY
v_gene: TRBV29-1; CDR3aa: SVHRQSGAGYGYT
v_gene: TRBV28; CDR3aa: ASSGQGVGNTIY
v_gene: TRBV6-4; CDR3aa: ASTRENEQF
v_gene: TRBV5-4; CDR3aa: AISDRGVHEQY
v_gene: TRBV28; CDR3aa: ASRSGPRTDGYT
v_gene: TRBV4-1; CDR3aa: ASSPEVTRGGNEQF
v_gene: TRBV10-3; CDR3aa: AIGGDPNEQY
v_gene: TRBV7-3; CDR3aa: ASSLNLAGGANEQF
v_gene: TRBV11-2; CDR3aa: ASSLDSRRNSYNEQF
v_gene: TRBV19; CDR3aa: ASSIVGTAGKLF
v_gene: TRBV18; CDR3aa: ASSQLGSGANVLT
v_gene: TRBV18; CDR3aa: ASSPAQGINTIY
v_gene: TRBV7-3; CDR3aa: ASSRSGGRETQY
v_gene: TRBV4-3; CDR3aa: ASSQDFLRGGAMNQPQH
v_gene: TRBV5-4; CDR3aa: ASSSRGSDEQF
v_gene: TRBV7-2; CDR3aa: ASSGSPGLAGGGETQY
v_gene: TRBV9; CDR3aa: ASSVGVNEQF
v_gene: TRBV5-1; CDR3aa: ASSLNREQY
v_gene: TRBV19; CDR3aa: ASSRLAGGSYEQY